Below, one TCR beta chain is given with its context. These data belong to a study of T cell responses to AZD1222 COVID-19 vaccine. The data were produced by immunoSEQ multiplex PCR, yet TCRdb's version contains in-frame clones alone and is incomplete. The repertoire holds about 96,000 clones, with 80% to 90% as singletons. V lost 5 bases and J 3 bases, leaving 16 bases between the germline ends. CDR1 is MGHDK, CDR2 SYGVNS, per germline. The CDR3 is made up of 16 amino acids. The sequence was obtained from an adult in good health. The chain uses TRBV25-1 and TRBJ2-2; D is undetermined. The source was peripheral blood, collected on day 0 of AZD1222 vaccination. CDR3 bases: TGTGCCAGCAGTCCCGAGGATTCAAGTCACACCGGGGAGCTGTTTTTT. This translates into CASSPEDSSHTGELFF.